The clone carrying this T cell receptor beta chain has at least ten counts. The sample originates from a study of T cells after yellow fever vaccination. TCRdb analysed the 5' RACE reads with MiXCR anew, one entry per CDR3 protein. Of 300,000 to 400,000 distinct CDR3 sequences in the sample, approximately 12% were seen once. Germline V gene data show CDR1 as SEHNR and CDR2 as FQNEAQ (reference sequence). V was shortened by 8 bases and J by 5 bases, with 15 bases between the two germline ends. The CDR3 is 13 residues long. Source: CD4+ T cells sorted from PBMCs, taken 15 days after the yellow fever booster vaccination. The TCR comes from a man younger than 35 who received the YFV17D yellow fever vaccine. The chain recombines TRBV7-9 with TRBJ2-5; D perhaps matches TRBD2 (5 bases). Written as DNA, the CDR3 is TGTGCCAGCCGCCGTCCCGGGGAGGAGACCCAGTACTTC. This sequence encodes CASRRPGEETQYF.